The clone carrying this T cell receptor beta chain showed up just once. Its antigen is still unknown. This record belongs to a study of T cell responses to AZD1222 COVID-19 vaccine. Findings and limits, study-wide: CD4 TCRs covered the whole spike, strongest at regions 160-218 and 743-854. Just a handful of AZD1222 recipients were seropositive at baseline.

Clones were read by immunoSEQ multiplex PCR, and TCRdb kept only the in-frame ones, dropping some. The repertoire consists of around 150,000 clones, with 84% occurring once and the leading ten covering roughly 3.9%. This CDR3 comprises 14 residues. The junction had 7 bases not matched to a gene; V was cut back by 6 bases and J by 7 bases. Germline CDR1 MNHEY, CDR2 SMNVEV (reference sequence). The sequences come from peripheral blood, collected on day 0 of AZD1222 vaccination. This chain uses TRBV27 with TRBJ1-2; 11 bases fit TRBD1. The TCR was taken from an adult in good health. CDR3 coding DNA: TGTGCCAGCAGGACCTCCGGGACAGGGGGTGGCTACACCTTC. Translated: CASRTSGTGGGYTF.